Shown below are 5 T cell receptor beta chains from a single sample sequenced in a study of T cell changes during pregnancy in multiple sclerosis. Repertoires were generated with immunoSEQ multiplex PCR, while TCRdb's copy carries only in-frame clones and drops some. The repertoire holds around 24,000 clones, roughly nine tenths seen once, with roughly an eighth in the top ten. The specimen was CD8+ T cells from peripheral blood mononuclear cells, collected in the first trimester of pregnancy. The receptors stem from a female donor in good health, enrolled as a control in a pregnancy study.

CDR3 residues: CASSGTGGEKLFF. CDR3 nucleotides: TGTGCCAGCAGTGGTACGGGGGGAGAAAAACTGTTTTTT. The chain links TRBV9 to TRBJ1-4, with a tentative D call TRBD1 (5 bases). This CDR3 has 13 amino acids. V was shortened by 5 bases and J by 8 bases, with 13 bases between the two germline ends. Germline CDR1 and CDR2: SGDLS and YYNGEE.

The chain is built from TRBV5-8 and TRBJ2-7; 7 nucleotides match TRBD2. The CDR3 totals 13 residues. With V trimmed by 3 bases and J by 3 bases, 3 bases remained unmatched. Germline-derived CDR1 and CDR2 are SGHTS and YDEGEE. The CDR3 DNA follows: TGTGCCAGCAGCTGGGGCGGGAGCTACGAGCAGTACTTC. Protein sequence: CASSWGGSYEQYF.

V is TRBV29-1 and J is TRBJ2-1, with D unclear. Looked up from germline, CDR1 is SQVTM and CDR2 is ANQGSEA. This CDR3 comprises 13 residues. V lost 5 bases and J lost 1, with 9 bases in between. The CDR3 DNA reads TGCAGCGTTCACGACTCTTCCTACAATGAGCAGTTCTTC. Its translation is CSVHDSSYNEQFF.

This chain uses TRBV7-6 with TRBJ2-7; 12 nucleotides match TRBD1. CDR1 and CDR2 from the germline V gene are SGHVS and FNYEAQ. V was clipped by 7 bases and J by 5 bases; unmatched bases: 12. This CDR3 comprises 16 residues. CDR3 sequence: CASTPRGGQGADEQYF. CDR3 DNA: TGTGCCAGCACTCCTAGGGGGGGACAGGGGGCTGACGAGCAGTACTTC. Full variable domain (rest looked up from reference TRBV7-6 and TRBJ2-7): GAGVSQSPRYKVTKRGQDVALRCDPISGHVSLYWYRQALGQGPEFLTYFNYEAQQDKSGLPNDRFSAERPEGSISTLTIQRTEQRDSAMYRCASTPRGGQGADEQYFGPGTRLTVT.

The CDR3: CASSAYRLLDSPLHF. In DNA form, the CDR3 reads TGTGCCAGCAGCGCATATCGACTGCTTGATTCACCCCTCCACTTT. The chain recombines TRBV7-9 with TRBJ1-6; no clear D gene. CDR1 SEHNR and CDR2 FQNEAQ come from the germline V gene (reference sequence). The CDR3 spans 15 residues. V gave up 5 bases and J gave up 8 bases, with 16 bases separating them.